Listed below are T cell receptor beta chains from one sample, sequenced in a study of blood T cell repertoires in COVID-19. TCRdb keeps only in-frame clones here, not all; method: immunoSEQ multiplex PCR. The table includes fewer than 500,000 clones, over 75% detected once. Sequenced input: PBMCs or T cells enriched from blood (not recorded which). These receptors were taken from a man aged 25 to 40 who had recovered from COVID-19. CDR3s include the opening cysteine and the closing phenylalanine or tryptophan. Fields, in order: clone size, J gene, D gene, V gene, CDR3 protein, CDR3 DNA. D genes are given only for firm matches. The size of a clone is reported for some rows only, either as once, few or many, or as a class for expanded clones.

-,TRBJ2-3,TRBD2,TRBV6-1,CASSEALPGLANTDTQYF,TGTGCCAGCAGTGAAGCTCTCCCGGGACTAGCGAACACAGATACGCAGTATTTT
-,TRBJ2-7,-,TRBV7-8,CASSLVAGSSYEQYF,TGTGCCAGCAGCTTAGTAGCCGGGAGCTCCTACGAGCAGTACTTC
-,TRBJ2-2,-,TRBV5-6,CASSPRAGWDTGELFF,TGTGCCAGCAGCCCCAGGGCAGGCTGGGACACCGGGGAGCTGTTTTTT
-,TRBJ1-2,-,TRBV6-5,CASSPRSRGGYTF,TGTGCCAGCAGCCCCCGGTCCCGGGGAGGCTACACCTTC
once,TRBJ2-7,-,TRBV18,CASSPMGSEQYF,TGTGCCAGCTCACCCATGGGGAGCGAGCAGTACTTC
few,TRBJ2-3,-,TRBV28,CASSFEGPTDTQYF,TGTGCCAGCAGTTTCGAGGGCCCCACAGATACGCAGTATTTT
-,TRBJ2-1,TRBD2,TRBV18,CASQLAGGGNEQFF,TGTGCCAGCCAACTAGCGGGAGGAGGCAATGAGCAGTTCTTC
-,TRBJ1-6,TRBD1,TRBV10-3,CAIRGQEHSPLHF,TGTGCCATCAGAGGACAGGAACATTCACCCCTCCACTTT
-,TRBJ1-1,-,TRBV2,CASNGQLNTEAFF,TGTGCCAGCAACGGACAGCTGAACACTGAAGCTTTCTTT
-,TRBJ1-2,-,TRBV5-4,CASSLATVGYTF,TGTGCCAGCAGCTTGGCGACAGTAGGCTACACCTTC
once,TRBJ1-2,-,TRBV28,CASSLVTPGLYGYTF,TGTGCCAGCAGTTTAGTAACCCCAGGGCTCTATGGCTACACCTTC
-,TRBJ1-2,-,TRBV28,CASSLGGRGYTF,TGTGCCAGCAGCCTCGGGGGACGTGGCTACACCTTC
-,TRBJ2-3,-,TRBV20-1,CSANLPDTQYF,TGCAGTGCTAACTTACCAGATACGCAGTATTTT
-,TRBJ1-1,-,TRBV18,CASSPGGKAFF,TGTGCCAGCTCACCGGGGGGAAAAGCTTTCTTT
-,TRBJ1-3,-,TRBV5-1,CASSPSLGHYSGNTIYF,TGCGCCAGCAGCCCCTCACTCGGACACTACTCTGGAAACACCATATATTTT
-,TRBJ1-2,TRBD1,TRBV5-1,CASSLATGQSSYGYTF,TGCGCCAGCAGCCTTGCGACGGGACAGTCGTCCTATGGCTACACCTTC
-,TRBJ2-3,-,TRBV6-5,CASRVNRADTQYF,TGTGCCAGCAGGGTTAACAGGGCAGATACGCAGTATTTT
-,TRBJ1-1,TRBD1,TRBV7-2,CASSLGQGVLAFF,TGTGCCAGCAGCTTAGGGCAGGGGGTTTTGGCTTTCTTT
-,TRBJ2-3,-,TRBV15,CATSRGKRLTQYF,TGTGCCACCAGCAGAGGGAAGCGGCTAACGCAGTATTTT
-,TRBJ1-2,TRBD1,TRBV28,CASSPFRGSYGYTF,TGTGCCAGCAGCCCTTTCAGGGGGTCCTATGGCTACACCTTC
-,TRBJ1-1,-,TRBV6-1,CASSESSGDTEAFF,TGTGCCAGCAGTGAATCGTCCGGGGACACTGAAGCTTTCTTT
-,TRBJ1-5,-,TRBV3-1/TRBV3-2,CASSQEGTGNSQPQHF,TGTGCCAGCAGCCAAGAAGGAACAGGGAACAGTCAGCCCCAGCATTTT
-,TRBJ1-2,-,TRBV7-6,CASSATTGGNGYTF,TGTGCCAGCAGCGCGACCACGGGGGGGAATGGCTACACCTTC
once,TRBJ1-4,-,TRBV2,CATTQGRMTKTNEKLFF,TGTGCCACAACTCAGGGTCGCATGACCAAAACTAATGAAAAACTGTTTTTT
-,TRBJ2-5,TRBD1,TRBV5-1,CASSLGTGEETQYF,TGCGCCAGCAGCTTGGGGACAGGGGAAGAGACCCAGTACTTC
once,TRBJ2-1,-,TRBV29-1,CSVGARASYNEQFF,TGCAGCGTAGGGGCCCGGGCGTCCTACAATGAGCAGTTCTTC
-,TRBJ2-7,TRBD1,TRBV4-1,CASSHPRDRGDYEQYF,TGCGCCAGCAGCCATCCCCGGGACAGGGGGGACTACGAGCAGTACTTC
many,TRBJ2-1,TRBD1,TRBV5-6,CASSLLDRVSNEQFF,TGTGCCAGCAGCTTGTTGGACAGGGTATCCAATGAGCAGTTCTTC
-,TRBJ2-7,TRBD1,TRBV20-1,CSASDRGYEQYF,TGCAGTGCTAGTGACAGGGGCTACGAGCAGTACTTC
-,TRBJ1-1,-,TRBV7-9,CASSRLSSEAFF,TGTGCCAGCAGTCGACTTAGCAGCGAAGCTTTCTTT
once,TRBJ2-1,-,TRBV13,CASSLGRQGIYNEQFF,TGTGCCAGCAGCTTAGGCCGGCAGGGGATTTACAATGAGCAGTTCTTC